A selection of T cell receptor beta chains follows, all from one sample in a study of blood T cell repertoires in COVID-19. The repertoire was sequenced with immunoSEQ multiplex PCR; TCRdb's copy has only in-frame clones and lacks some. In the table there are some 190,000 clones, 86% of which are singletons. Sequencing used PBMCs or T cells enriched from blood (not recorded which). Every receptor here comes from a man in his forties with acute COVID-19. Each CDR3 is given with its conserved first and last residue. The order of the fields is clone size, D gene, V gene, J gene, CDR3 DNA, CDR3 protein. D genes are given only for firm matches. Part of the rows lack a size; the others show once, few, many or a class for expanded clones.

abundance: -; d_gene: -; v_gene: TRBV12-3/TRBV12-4; j_gene: TRBJ1-1; CDR3nt: TGTGCCAGCAGTTTGGGCGGGGAAGCTTTCTTT; CDR3aa: CASSLGGEAFF
abundance: -; d_gene: TRBD1; v_gene: TRBV5-1; j_gene: TRBJ2-7; CDR3nt: TGCGCCAGCAGCTTCTGGACAGGAATTCCCTACGAGCAGTACTTC; CDR3aa: CASSFWTGIPYEQYF
abundance: -; d_gene: -; v_gene: TRBV10-2; j_gene: TRBJ1-5; CDR3nt: TGCGCCAGCAGTGAGCCAGGGAGCAATCAGCCCCAGCATTTT; CDR3aa: CASSEPGSNQPQHF
abundance: -; d_gene: TRBD2; v_gene: TRBV10-3; j_gene: TRBJ2-1; CDR3nt: TGTGCCACCCGCCAACTAGCGGGAACAGATGAGCAGTTCTTC; CDR3aa: CATRQLAGTDEQFF
abundance: -; d_gene: -; v_gene: TRBV2; j_gene: TRBJ1-4; CDR3nt: TGTGCCAGCAGCGTTACAGGGATTGGGGAAAAACTGTTTTTT; CDR3aa: CASSVTGIGEKLFF
abundance: -; d_gene: -; v_gene: TRBV9; j_gene: TRBJ1-1; CDR3nt: TGTGCCAGCAGCGTTGGCCCGAACACTGAAGCTTTCTTT; CDR3aa: CASSVGPNTEAFF
abundance: -; d_gene: -; v_gene: TRBV29-1; j_gene: TRBJ1-3; CDR3nt: TGCAGCGCCGGGGGGAGCTCTGGAAACACCATATATTTT; CDR3aa: CSAGGSSGNTIYF
abundance: -; d_gene: -; v_gene: TRBV28; j_gene: TRBJ1-2; CDR3nt: TGTGCCAGCAGTGCCGGGTCGGGGTTTGGCTACACCTTC; CDR3aa: CASSAGSGFGYTF
abundance: once; d_gene: TRBD1; v_gene: TRBV2; j_gene: TRBJ1-1; CDR3nt: TGTGCCAGTAGGGACAGGGGGAACACTGAAGCTTTCTTT; CDR3aa: CASRDRGNTEAFF
abundance: -; d_gene: -; v_gene: TRBV10-1; j_gene: TRBJ1-2; CDR3nt: TGCGCCAGCAGTGAGACGTTGGGGCATGGCTACACCTTC; CDR3aa: CASSETLGHGYTF
abundance: -; d_gene: TRBD1; v_gene: TRBV19; j_gene: TRBJ2-3; CDR3nt: TGTGCCAGTACCACACAGGGGGCAGATACGCAGTATTTT; CDR3aa: CASTTQGADTQYF
abundance: -; d_gene: -; v_gene: TRBV19; j_gene: TRBJ2-1; CDR3nt: TGTGCCAGTTCTCGCAGAGAACGGGGGAATGAGCAGTTCTTC; CDR3aa: CASSRRERGNEQFF
abundance: -; d_gene: TRBD1; v_gene: TRBV5-1; j_gene: TRBJ2-5; CDR3nt: TGCGCCAGCAGCCCGAGGACAGGGGAAGAGACCCAGTACTTC; CDR3aa: CASSPRTGEETQYF
abundance: -; d_gene: TRBD1; v_gene: TRBV5-1; j_gene: TRBJ2-5; CDR3nt: TGCGCCAGCAGCTGGGGACAGGGGGCGGGAGAGACCCAGTACTTC; CDR3aa: CASSWGQGAGETQYF
abundance: -; d_gene: TRBD1; v_gene: TRBV11-1; j_gene: TRBJ2-7; CDR3nt: TGTGCCAGCACAAGATTCGGGACAGGGATCGACGAGCAGTACTTC; CDR3aa: CASTRFGTGIDEQYF
abundance: -; d_gene: -; v_gene: TRBV5-1; j_gene: TRBJ2-5; CDR3nt: TGCGCCAGCAGCTTGGCTCGGCAGGCACAGCCGGGGGAGACCCAGTACTTC; CDR3aa: CASSLARQAQPGETQYF
abundance: -; d_gene: TRBD2; v_gene: TRBV19; j_gene: TRBJ2-2; CDR3nt: TGTGCCAGTAGCCTTAGCGGGAGGGTCGTCGGGGAGCTGTTTTTT; CDR3aa: CASSLSGRVVGELFF
abundance: -; d_gene: TRBD1; v_gene: TRBV5-1; j_gene: TRBJ1-3; CDR3nt: TGCGCCAGCAGCTTGGGCGCCGGGACAGGGCTCTCTGGAAACACCATATATTTT; CDR3aa: CASSLGAGTGLSGNTIYF
abundance: -; d_gene: -; v_gene: TRBV28; j_gene: TRBJ1-2; CDR3nt: TGTGCCAGCACCACATCGACATATCACTATGGCTACACCTTC; CDR3aa: CASTTSTYHYGYTF
abundance: -; d_gene: -; v_gene: TRBV7-8; j_gene: TRBJ1-5; CDR3nt: TGTGCCAGCAGCTTAGCCCAGGGCAATCAGCCCCAGCATTTT; CDR3aa: CASSLAQGNQPQHF
abundance: -; d_gene: TRBD1; v_gene: TRBV11-1; j_gene: TRBJ2-7; CDR3nt: TGTGCCAGCAGCCCCGGGACAGGGGTTTCCCACGAGCAGTACTTC; CDR3aa: CASSPGTGVSHEQYF
abundance: -; d_gene: TRBD2; v_gene: TRBV9; j_gene: TRBJ2-3; CDR3nt: TGTGCCAGCAGCGCCCGACTAGCGGGACCACCCCAAGCGCAGTATTTT; CDR3aa: CASSARLAGPPQAQYF
abundance: -; d_gene: -; v_gene: TRBV19; j_gene: TRBJ2-7; CDR3nt: TGTGCCAGTAGTATAGAGCACAGGGCGAGGAACGAGCAGTACTTC; CDR3aa: CASSIEHRARNEQYF
abundance: -; d_gene: TRBD1; v_gene: TRBV4-1; j_gene: TRBJ2-7; CDR3nt: TGCGCCAGCAGCCAAGAGAACAGGGGTCCTCTCGAGCAGTACTTC; CDR3aa: CASSQENRGPLEQYF
abundance: -; d_gene: TRBD2; v_gene: TRBV7-3; j_gene: TRBJ2-3; CDR3nt: TGTGCCAGCCGTAGCGGGACTAGCACAGATACGCAGTATTTT; CDR3aa: CASRSGTSTDTQYF
abundance: once; d_gene: -; v_gene: TRBV5-6; j_gene: TRBJ2-1; CDR3nt: TGTGCCAGCAGCTGGGGGGACAGTCACAATGAGCAGTTCTTC; CDR3aa: CASSWGDSHNEQFF